This T cell receptor (beta chain) is from a study of OX40 agonist ivuxolimab in advanced cancers. About the study as a whole: The costimulatory receptor OX40 (CD134) was targeted by ivuxolimab, a fully human IgG2 agonistic monoclonal antibody. Intravenous ivuxolimab was administered to patients every 2 weeks at six dose levels: 0.01, 0.1, 0.3, 1.5, 3 and 10 mg/kg. Among the roughly 54 dose-escalation patients, some 20 had hepatocellular carcinoma, around 15 melanoma, 9 renal cell carcinoma and 9 head and neck cancer. The dose-escalation cohort was over 70% male with a mean age of about 60 years, ranging from about 20 to 85. Patients were allowed to have had prior anti-PD-1, anti-PD-L1 or anti-CTLA-4 therapy, and 40% of the dose-escalation patients had been treated with checkpoint inhibitors. Partial responses were achieved by three dose-escalation patients, of whom one had hepatocellular carcinoma and two had cutaneous melanoma. Peripheral TCRbeta sequencing was intended to test whether TCR sequence diversity was altered and clonal T-cell expansion was caused by ivuxolimab. The monotherapy dose-escalation portion (N ≈ 56 patients) of the phase I ivuxolimab trial is reported in the paper.

The trial excluded patients who had a history of autoimmune disease or were on systemic immunosuppression. Peripheral blood for TCR sequencing was collected from all dose cohorts at baseline, on cycle 4 day 1, and on cycle 7 day 1. Samples were obtained from an open-label, multicenter, first-in-human phase I dose-escalation trial of ivuxolimab. The trial enrolled adults with locally advanced or metastatic head and neck squamous cell, hepatocellular, melanoma or renal cell carcinoma. Before TCR sequencing, CD4+ and CD8+ T cells were separately sorted from peripheral blood. Genomic DNA was isolated from the sorted cells so that the TCRbeta CDR3 region could be sequenced. The immunoSEQ Assay was used to sequence the TCRbeta CDR3 regions. In its TCRdb copy, this immuneACCESS table keeps in-frame sequences only and misses some clones. Where compared with another copy, unresolved V genes explain less than half of these, and the others have no known cause. Counted in this sample were about 120,000 clones; 93% of them appeared once. The top ten hold over 0.15% of the sample.

Notes on this clone: Its specific antigen is unknown. Per-nucleotide qualities are absent, and no much larger clonotype sits a single base away.

Results and caveats for the whole study, not just this receptor: Low levels of normalized T-cell clonal expansion were also seen in some patients who did not respond. At doses from 0.1 to 3.0 mg/kg, clonal expansion was seen in both CD4+ and CD8+ blood T cells between baseline and week 6. Partial responders in the 0.1-3.0 mg/kg groups had among the lowest normalized peripheral clonal expansion, especially among CD8+ T cells. After ivuxolimab, more expanded clones were found on average in CD8+ T cells than in CD4+ T cells. Which antigens the clonally expanded peripheral T cells were specific for was not determined.

The CDR3 has 15 amino acids, counting the end cysteine and phenylalanine. Of the read, only the CDR3 DNA is kept; its 45 bases are in frame from base 1. CDR1 SGHNT and CDR2 YYREEE are derived from the germline V gene (reference sequence). V is reduced by 0 bases and J by 0 bases, leaving a spacing of 9 bases between them. The sequence derives from an adult with an advanced solid tumor such as melanoma, head and neck, liver or kidney cancer. This material consisted of CD4+ or CD8+ T cells sorted from blood, taken in a trial of the OX40 agonist ivuxolimab. The V and J segments used are TRBV5-4 and TRBJ2-5; the D gene is perhaps TRBD1 or TRBD2, each of them matching over 6 bases. The CDR3 region has the sequence CASSLEGGYQETQYF. The DNA is TGTGCCAGCAGCTTGGAGGGGGGTTACCAAGAGACCCAGTACTTC.